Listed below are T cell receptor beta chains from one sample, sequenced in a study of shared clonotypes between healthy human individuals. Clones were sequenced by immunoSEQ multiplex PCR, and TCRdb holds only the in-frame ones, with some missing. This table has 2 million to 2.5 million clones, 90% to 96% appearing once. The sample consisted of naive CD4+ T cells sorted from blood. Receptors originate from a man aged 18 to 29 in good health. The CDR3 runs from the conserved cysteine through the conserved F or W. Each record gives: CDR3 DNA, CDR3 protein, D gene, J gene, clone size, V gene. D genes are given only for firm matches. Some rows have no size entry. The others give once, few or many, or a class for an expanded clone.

CDR3nt: TGTGCCAGCACCTTCGGGACAGGATCCTACGAGCAGTACTTC; CDR3aa: CASTFGTGSYEQYF; d_gene: TRBD1; j_gene: TRBJ2-7; abundance: NA; v_gene: TRBV7-2
CDR3nt: TGTGCCAGCAGTGCCGGGCCGGGGGAGCTGTTTTTT; CDR3aa: CASSAGPGELFF; d_gene: NA; j_gene: TRBJ2-2; abundance: NA; v_gene: TRBV2
CDR3nt: TGCGCCAGCAGTGAGGCGTACACCGGGGAGCTGTTTTTT; CDR3aa: CASSEAYTGELFF; d_gene: NA; j_gene: TRBJ2-2; abundance: once; v_gene: TRBV10-1
CDR3nt: TGCAGCGCTATACAGGGGGCAGGCAATCAGCCCCAGCATTTT; CDR3aa: CSAIQGAGNQPQHF; d_gene: TRBD1; j_gene: TRBJ1-5; abundance: NA; v_gene: TRBV29-1
CDR3nt: TGTGCCTGGAGTGCGTGGAACTATGGCTACACCTTC; CDR3aa: CAWSAWNYGYTF; d_gene: NA; j_gene: TRBJ1-2; abundance: NA; v_gene: TRBV30
CDR3nt: TGTGCCAGCAGCGTAGGACTAGCGGGAGCCCCTCGCAATGAGCAGTTCTTC; CDR3aa: CASSVGLAGAPRNEQFF; d_gene: TRBD2; j_gene: TRBJ2-1; abundance: NA; v_gene: TRBV9
CDR3nt: TGTGCCAGCAGTTATAGCGGGAGGGCAGGGAATGAGCAGTTCTTC; CDR3aa: CASSYSGRAGNEQFF; d_gene: TRBD2; j_gene: TRBJ2-1; abundance: NA; v_gene: TRBV2
CDR3nt: TGTGCCTGGAGTGTACGAAGGGACGGGAGTCAGCCCCAGCATTTT; CDR3aa: CAWSVRRDGSQPQHF; d_gene: NA; j_gene: TRBJ1-5; abundance: once; v_gene: TRBV30
CDR3nt: TGTGCCAGCAGCTTATTACGGAAGGGGGCAGATACGCAGTATTTT; CDR3aa: CASSLLRKGADTQYF; d_gene: NA; j_gene: TRBJ2-3; abundance: NA; v_gene: TRBV7-2
CDR3nt: TGTGCCAGCAGTGCAACTAGTGTGGGCCTTAAAGAGACCCAGTACTTC; CDR3aa: CASSATSVGLKETQYF; d_gene: NA; j_gene: TRBJ2-5; abundance: NA; v_gene: TRBV25-1
CDR3nt: TGTGCCAGCAGCTCCCCTGTCGGGGGGAAGGTTCAAGAGACCCAGTACTTC; CDR3aa: CASSSPVGGKVQETQYF; d_gene: TRBD2; j_gene: TRBJ2-5; abundance: once; v_gene: TRBV7-6
CDR3nt: TGTGCCAGCAGTTTAGTTGCGGATACGCAGTATTTT; CDR3aa: CASSLVADTQYF; d_gene: NA; j_gene: TRBJ2-3; abundance: NA; v_gene: TRBV7-9
CDR3nt: TGCGCCAGCAGCGCGGGAGGGGGGCGAACCTACGAGCAGTACTTC; CDR3aa: CASSAGGGRTYEQYF; d_gene: TRBD2; j_gene: TRBJ2-7; abundance: NA; v_gene: TRBV5-1
CDR3nt: TGTGCCAGCAGTGAGGGTCCCCATCAGCCCCAGCATTTT; CDR3aa: CASSEGPHQPQHF; d_gene: NA; j_gene: TRBJ1-5; abundance: NA; v_gene: TRBV25-1
CDR3nt: TGTGCCACCACCCCATCAGGGGACAGGGGTTTCCACGAGCAGTACTTC; CDR3aa: CATTPSGDRGFHEQYF; d_gene: TRBD1; j_gene: TRBJ2-7; abundance: once; v_gene: TRBV15
CDR3nt: TGTGCCAGCTCACCTCCCTGGGGGGCGTTTACTGAAGCTTTCTTT; CDR3aa: CASSPPWGAFTEAFF; d_gene: NA; j_gene: TRBJ1-1; abundance: NA; v_gene: TRBV18
CDR3nt: TGTGCCAGCAGCTTAAACGCAAACTATGGCTACACCTTC; CDR3aa: CASSLNANYGYTF; d_gene: NA; j_gene: TRBJ1-2; abundance: NA; v_gene: TRBV7-3
CDR3nt: TGTGCTAGTGCCCCGGCCGAATGGGGGACCCAGTACTTC; CDR3aa: CASAPAEWGTQYF; d_gene: NA; j_gene: TRBJ2-5; abundance: NA; v_gene: TRBV12-5
CDR3nt: TGTGCCATCAGCAACGACAGGGGGAATACCGGGGAGCTGTTTTTT; CDR3aa: CAISNDRGNTGELFF; d_gene: TRBD1; j_gene: TRBJ2-2; abundance: NA; v_gene: TRBV10-3
CDR3nt: TGTGCCAGCAGTGACTGTCAGGGGAGGGCCGAGCAGTACTTC; CDR3aa: CASSDCQGRAEQYF; d_gene: NA; j_gene: TRBJ2-7; abundance: NA; v_gene: TRBV6-4
CDR3nt: TGTGCCAGCAGTAGGAGCACAGATACGCAGTATTTT; CDR3aa: CASSRSTDTQYF; d_gene: NA; j_gene: TRBJ2-3; abundance: NA; v_gene: TRBV7-9
CDR3nt: TGTGCCAGCAGTCGTACCGGCAGGACGGACGGCCAAGAGACCCAGTACTTC; CDR3aa: CASSRTGRTDGQETQYF; d_gene: NA; j_gene: TRBJ2-5; abundance: NA; v_gene: TRBV27
CDR3nt: TGTGCCAGCAGCTTAGGGGTTGCTGGGGCCAACGTCCTGACTTTC; CDR3aa: CASSLGVAGANVLTF; d_gene: NA; j_gene: TRBJ2-6; abundance: NA; v_gene: TRBV7-9
CDR3nt: TGTGCCAGCAGTGTTGGACGCACCGGGGAGCTGTTTTTT; CDR3aa: CASSVGRTGELFF; d_gene: NA; j_gene: TRBJ2-2; abundance: NA; v_gene: TRBV6-1
CDR3nt: TGTGCCAGCAGCTTAACTGGGGACACTGAAGCTTTCTTT; CDR3aa: CASSLTGDTEAFF; d_gene: NA; j_gene: TRBJ1-1; abundance: once; v_gene: TRBV7-2